This T cell receptor (beta chain) originates from a study of a mutant IDH1 vaccine in newly diagnosed glioma. In the study overall: Treated patients showed a male proportion of 62.5%, a female proportion of roughly 38%, and a mean age of 40.4 years. Receipt of radiotherapy, temozolomide, or both preceded the study, and most received both.

Libraries were prepared by immunoSEQ multiplex PCR; TCRdb keeps only in-frame clonotypes and omits some of them. The sample yields some 51,000 clones, 78% seen once. Germline V lookup: CDR1 SNHLY, CDR2 FYNNEI. CDR3 length: 14 amino acids. V shed 5 bases and J shed 0 bases, with 11 bases lying between them. Concerning this clone itself: Its specificity is unknown.

The time point denotes: week 5, during vaccination. The study gave 300 ug of mutant IDH1 20-mer peptide per vaccine dose, with topical imiquimod. The J gene is TRBJ2-7, the V gene TRBV2; D gene uncertain. The receptor comes from a man in his forties or fifties with glioma. This sample comprised PBMCs, obtained from a glioma patient whose treatment included an IDH1 peptide vaccine. The CDR3 loop is CASSPRADSYEQYF. CDR3 nucleotide sequence: TGTGCCAGCAGTCCTCGGGCAGACTCCTACGAGCAGTACTTC.